What follows are 10 T cell receptor beta chains derived from one specimen sequenced in a study of molecular identifiers for immune sequencing clone quantification. TCRdb re-analysed the PCR reads in MiXCR, keeping a single row per CDR3 protein. This sample has some 680,000 distinct CDR3 sequences, with about 25% found just once. Sequenced material: naive CD8+ T cells from blood, with Jurkat cell RNA spiked in. Noted subset: FACS-sorted CD8+CD4-CCR7+CD45RA+ naive T cells. The receptors were sampled from a human donor in good health. Some libraries in this study had Jurkat cell RNA spiked in.

This clonotype was detected ten times or more. The gene calls are TRBV19 and TRBJ2-3, with a possible D match to TRBD2 (6 bases). The length of the CDR3 is 14 residues. V was clipped by 3 bases and J by 6 bases, with 13 bases between them. CDR1 is LNHDA and CDR2 is SQIVND in the germline V gene (reference sequence). CDR3 in amino acids: CASSIPGLWDTQYF. The DNA of the CDR3 is TGTGCCAGTAGTATCCCGGGACTGTGGGATACGCAGTATTTT.

This clonotype has a count of ten or more. The rearrangement joins TRBV5-8 to TRBJ2-7; D ambiguous. V was cut by 3 bases and J by 2 bases, with 9 bases left in between. The germline V gene encodes CDR1 SGHTS and CDR2 YDEGEE. The CDR3 spans 13 residues. The CDR3: CASSSGWAYEQYF. In DNA form, the CDR3 reads TGTGCCAGCAGCTCCGGATGGGCCTACGAGCAGTACTTC.

The rearrangement uses TRBV5-6 and TRBJ2-7; D perhaps matches TRBD1 (6 bases). The CDR3 sequence is 14 residues long. V dropped 2 bases and J dropped 2 bases, with 11 bases sitting between them. Germline lookup yields CDR1 SGHDT and CDR2 YYEEEE. The DNA of the CDR3 is TGTGCCAGCAGCTTCAGACAGGTCACCTACGAGCAGTACTTC. Protein product: CASSFRQVTYEQYF.

Remarks on this clonotype: Given a much more abundant clone one base away, this may be a read error. The chain's CDR3 is CAWSVISGVDTRYF. CDR3 DNA sequence: TGTGCCTGGAGTGTAATTAGCGGGGTGGATACGCGGTATTTT. The chain links TRBV30 to TRBJ2-3, with TRBD2 matching 8 bases. Germline V gene data show CDR1 as GTSNPN and CDR2 as SVGIG (reference sequence). The CDR3 covers 14 residues. Full variable domain (missing parts from reference TRBV30 and TRBJ2-3): SQTIHQWPATLVQPVGSPLSLECTVEGTSNPNLYWYRQAAGRGLQLLFYSVGIGQISSEVPQNLSASRPQDRQFILSSKKLLLSDSGFYLCAWSVISGVDTRYFGPGTRLTVL.

There are a few counts of this clonotype. V gene TRBV30 combines with J gene TRBJ1-3; TRBD1 might be the D (6 bases). The CDR3 consists of 15 residues. V was clipped by 2 bases and J by 4 bases, with 15 bases between them. CDR1 and CDR2 (germline): GTSNPN, SVGIG (reference sequence). CDR3 residues: CAWSSTGSIGNTIYF. The CDR3 coding sequence is TGTGCCTGGAGTTCGACAGGCTCAATCGGAAACACCATATATTTT.

This clonotype has ten or more counts. The chain is built from TRBV20-1 and TRBJ2-3; 7 bases are a match to TRBD2. The CDR3 runs 15 residues. The V gene's germline CDR1 is DFQATT and CDR2 SNEGSKA (reference sequence). Unmatched junction bases numbered 8, after V lost 1 base and J lost 4 bases. Written as DNA, the CDR3 is TGCAGTGCTAGAGTGCGGGAGATCGGCCCAGATACGCAGTATTTT. It codes for CSARVREIGPDTQYF.

In this sample, this clonotype turned up many times. The V and J genes are TRBV7-9 and TRBJ2-4, with a tentative D call TRBD1 (6 bases). This CDR3 has 16 residues. Deletions cut 3 bases from V and 0 bases from J, with 12 bases between. Germline CDR1 and CDR2: SEHNR and FQNEAQ (reference sequence). CDR3 coding DNA: TGTGCCAGCAGCTTGTCTACAGGGTTAGCCAAAAACATTCAGTACTTC. This encodes CASSLSTGLAKNIQYF.

This clonotype was counted only a few times. This chain links TRBV4-3 with TRBJ2-1, with TRBD2 matching over 7 bases. Looked up from germline, CDR1 is LGHNA and CDR2 is YSLEER. This CDR3 is built from 16 residues. Trimming cost V 4 bases and J 0 bases; bases outside gene matches: 6. CDR3 bases: TGCGCCAGCAGCCGTAGCGGGTCGAGCTCCTACAATGAGCAGTTCTTC. This encodes CASSRSGSSSYNEQFF.

Worth noting for this clonotype: A junction end diverges from the germline sequence, so it may reflect a read error. The chain is built from TRBV20-1 and TRBJ2-1, with 14 positions matching TRBD2. The CDR3 is 16 residues long. Germline loops: CDR1 DFQATT, CDR2 SNEGSKA (reference sequence). The CDR3 loop is CSAPHVLRTSGRWQSF. The CDR3 DNA reads as TGCAGTGCTCCCCATGTTTTGAGGACTAGCGGGAGGTGGCAGTCCTTC.

The chain links TRBV10-1 to TRBJ2-7, with 9 bases identical to TRBD2. J lost 0 bases, V lost 7 bases, and 25 bases had no gene match. Germline lookup yields CDR1 WNHNN and CDR2 SYGVQD (reference sequence). This CDR3 contains 21 residues. The CDR3 spells CASILKKGASGATDGSYEQYF. As DNA, the CDR3 is TGCGCCAGCATACTGAAAAAAGGGGCTAGCGGGGCCACAGATGGCTCCTACGAGCAGTACTTC.